This T cell receptor beta chain appears in the sequencing data of a study of T cells after yellow fever vaccination. Study-level background: SMART-Seq v4 Ultra Low Input prepared the low-cell-number fractions. Study results and caveats: There was a possibility that FACS-sorted repertoires contained abundant clonotypes contaminating from the bulk population.

CDR1 and CDR2 from the germline V gene are SGHTA and FQGNSA. The CDR3 length is 11 residues. Trimming stripped 3 bases from V and 11 bases from J, with 8 bases between. This clonotype was picked up many times. Its antigen remains unidentified. TCRdb redid the calling of the 5' RACE reads with MiXCR, one entry per CDR3 protein. Of a few hundred thousand distinct CDR3 sequences in the sample, 4.1% were seen once. This TCR came from a man in his late teens or twenties who received the YFV17D yellow fever vaccine. The sequences come from PBMCs, collected 5 days after the yellow fever booster vaccination. The chain couples TRBV7-2 to TRBJ2-1; D remains unclear. The CDR3 DNA follows: TGTGCCAGCAGCTTGATTAGCCAGCAGTTCTTC. Protein sequence: CASSLISQQFF.